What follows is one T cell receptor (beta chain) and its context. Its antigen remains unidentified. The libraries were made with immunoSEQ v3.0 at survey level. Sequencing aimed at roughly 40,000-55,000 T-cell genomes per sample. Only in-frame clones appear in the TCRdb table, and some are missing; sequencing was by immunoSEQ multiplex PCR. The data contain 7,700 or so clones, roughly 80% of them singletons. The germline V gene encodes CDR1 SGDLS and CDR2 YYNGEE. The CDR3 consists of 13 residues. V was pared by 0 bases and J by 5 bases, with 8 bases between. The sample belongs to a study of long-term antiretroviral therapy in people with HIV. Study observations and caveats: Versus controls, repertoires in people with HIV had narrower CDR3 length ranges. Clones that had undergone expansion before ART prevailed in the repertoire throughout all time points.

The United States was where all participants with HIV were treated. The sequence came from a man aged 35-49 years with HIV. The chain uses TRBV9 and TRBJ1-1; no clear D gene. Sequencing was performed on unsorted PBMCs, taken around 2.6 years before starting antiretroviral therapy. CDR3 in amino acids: CASSVEGITEAFF. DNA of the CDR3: TGTGCCAGCAGCGTAGAAGGCATAACTGAAGCTTTCTTT.